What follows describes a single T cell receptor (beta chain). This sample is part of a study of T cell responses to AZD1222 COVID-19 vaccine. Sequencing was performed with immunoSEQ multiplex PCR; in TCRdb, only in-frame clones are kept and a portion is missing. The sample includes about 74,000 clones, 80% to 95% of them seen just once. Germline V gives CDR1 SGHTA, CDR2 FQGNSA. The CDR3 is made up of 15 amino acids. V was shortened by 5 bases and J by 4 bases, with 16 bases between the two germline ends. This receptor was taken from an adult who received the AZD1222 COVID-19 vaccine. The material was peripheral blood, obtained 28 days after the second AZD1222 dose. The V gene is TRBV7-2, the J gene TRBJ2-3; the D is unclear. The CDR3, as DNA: TGTGCCAGCAGCCCGAATGTAGCCCCTCCAGATACGCAGTATTTT. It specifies CASSPNVAPPDTQYF.